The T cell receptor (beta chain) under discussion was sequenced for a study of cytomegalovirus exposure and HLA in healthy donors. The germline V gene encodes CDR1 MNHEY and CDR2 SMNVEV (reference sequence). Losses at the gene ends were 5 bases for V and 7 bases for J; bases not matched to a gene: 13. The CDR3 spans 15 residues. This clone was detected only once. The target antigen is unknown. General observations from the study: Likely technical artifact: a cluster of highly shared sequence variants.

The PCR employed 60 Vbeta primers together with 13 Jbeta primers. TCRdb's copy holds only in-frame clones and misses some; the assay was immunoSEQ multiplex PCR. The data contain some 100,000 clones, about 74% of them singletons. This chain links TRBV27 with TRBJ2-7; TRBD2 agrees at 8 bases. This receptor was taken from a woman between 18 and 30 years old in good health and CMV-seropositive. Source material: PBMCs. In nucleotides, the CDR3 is TGTGCCAGCAGTCTAATAGGAGCGGGAGTCTGGGAGCAGTACTTC. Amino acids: CASSLIGAGVWEQYF.